The clone carrying this T cell receptor beta chain was counted ten times or more. What it recognizes is unknown. The length of the CDR3 is 14 residues. V was cut by 0 bases and J by 6 bases, with 11 bases left in between. Looked up from germline, CDR1 is LGHNA and CDR2 is YSLEER. Individual cDNA molecules received unique molecular identifiers. TCRdb redid the calling of the 5' RACE reads with MiXCR, one entry per CDR3 protein. The table lists approximately 44,000 distinct CDR3 sequences, roughly an eighth of them singletons, with around 16% in the top ten. This record comes from a study of early T cells in non-severe SARS-CoV-2 infection. At the level of the study: Bulk RNA from unsorted whole blood was sequenced; chains were unpaired. Study outcomes and limitations: Reliance on VDJdb matching favored anti-spike CD8 responses; private and CD4 specificities were missed.

The sequencing sample was made of whole blood. The source is an adult who was a healthcare worker with PCR-confirmed SARS-CoV-2 infection or an uninfected control (not recorded which). The chain employs TRBV4-3 and TRBJ1-2, with D unresolved. The CDR3 here is CASSQDEKDHGYTF. The CDR3 nucleotides read TGCGCCAGCAGCCAAGATGAGAAAGATCATGGCTACACCTTC.